The clone carrying this T cell receptor (beta chain) has only a few counts. The DNA is left out, because the CDR3 cannot be placed on it with certainty; the CDR3 is given as TCRdb lists it. The V gene's germline CDR1 is MDHEN and CDR2 SYDVKM. Including both end residues, the CDR3 is 15 amino acids long. This specimen belongs to a study of T cells of healthy individuals. TCRdb processed the 5' RACE reads anew with MiXCR; each CDR3 protein has one entry. The sample contains about 57,000 distinct CDR3 sequences, 15% to 20% of which appear only once. The receptor was derived from a human donor in good health. This chain connects TRBV28 to TRBJ1-1; TRBD1, the D gene given by the table, was not confirmed from the DNA. Here the CDR3 reads CASSTSGHTNTEAFF.